This T cell receptor (beta chain) comes out of a study of CD8+ T cells in alopecia areata. The authors extracted RNA and reverse transcribed it into cDNA as the sequencing template. Only in-frame clones appear in the TCRdb table, and some are missing; sequencing was by immunoSEQ multiplex PCR. The data contain 120,000 or so clones, about 50% of them singletons. Sorting of PBMCs yielded the CD4+ and CD8+ T cells. With 4 bases clipped from V and 6 bases from J, the junction kept 8 bases outside the gene matches. Germline loops: CDR1 SQVTM, CDR2 ANQGSEA. The CDR3 is 14 amino acids. This receptor was identified in a human donor with alopecia areata. The specimen sequenced was NKG2D-low CD8+ T cells sorted from blood. The chain combines TRBV29-1 with TRBJ1-4; 7 bases map to TRBD1. The CDR3 nucleotides are TGCAGCGTTGCTTGGGACAGCGAATATGAAAAACTGTTTTTT. Translation: CSVAWDSEYEKLFF.